These 12 T cell receptor beta chains were all obtained from the same sample, sequenced in a study of cytomegalovirus exposure and HLA in healthy donors. Generated by immunoSEQ multiplex PCR, the TCRdb table keeps only in-frame clones and is missing some. Of about 110,000 clones listed, nearly 97% are singletons. Sequencing was performed on PBMCs. These receptors all come from a woman between 18 and 30 years old in good health and CMV-seronegative.

The CDR3 is CASSNRGSSNEKLFF. The CDR3 bases are TGTGCCAGTAGTAACAGGGGATCGTCTAATGAAAAACTGTTTTTT. This chain links TRBV19 with TRBJ1-4, with 7 positions matching TRBD1. CDR1 is LNHDA, CDR2 SQIVND, per germline (reference sequence). The CDR3 length is 15 residues. V lost 4 bases to trimming and J lost 3 bases; unmatched junction nucleotides: 5.

The genes are TRBV6-5 and TRBJ2-7; tentatively, D is TRBD2 (5 bases). Trimming took 3 bases from V and 2 from J, leaving 14 bases between them. Germline V gene data show CDR1 as MNHEY and CDR2 as SVGAGI. The CDR3 contains 15 residues. CDR3 in amino acids: CASSYTAGNPYEQYF. In DNA, the CDR3 is TGTGCCAGCAGTTATACGGCGGGTAACCCCTACGAGCAGTACTTC.

The chain carries TRBV9 and TRBJ1-6; D is perhaps TRBD1 (5 bases). V lost 0 bases and J lost 3, with 13 bases in between. The CDR3 has 17 amino acids. The germline CDR1 and CDR2 sequences are SGDLS and YYNGEE. This CDR3 reads CASSVVAGTDYNSPLHF. The DNA of the CDR3 is TGTGCCAGCAGCGTAGTTGCTGGGACTGACTATAATTCACCCCTCCACTTT.

This chain connects TRBV6-1 to TRBJ1-2; 11 nucleotides agree with TRBD1. With 3 bases clipped from V and 4 bases from J, the junction kept 4 bases outside the gene matches. Germline CDR1 reads MNHNS; CDR2 reads SASEGT. This CDR3 region has 15 residues. As DNA, the CDR3 is TGTGCCAGCAGTGACAGGACAGGGGGCAGCTATGGCTACACCTTC. It codes for CASSDRTGGSYGYTF.

The gene calls are TRBV5-6 and TRBJ2-1; 8 nucleotides agree with TRBD2. The V gene's germline CDR1 is SGHDT and CDR2 YYEEEE. V trimming: 4 bases; J trimming: 6 bases; junction bases outside the gene matches: 3. This CDR3 has 13 amino acids. The chain's CDR3 is CASSPGLVNEQFF. The CDR3 region has the DNA TGTGCCAGCAGCCCGGGACTAGTCAATGAGCAGTTCTTC.

The chain recombines TRBV4-1 with TRBJ1-6; D remains unclear. Trimming took 0 bases from V and 7 from J, leaving 16 bases between them. This CDR3 region has 17 residues. Per germline, CDR1 MGHRA and CDR2 YSYEKL. CDR3 sequence: CASSQESSGPLNSPLHF. The CDR3 bases are TGCGCCAGCAGCCAAGAATCCTCTGGGCCACTCAATTCACCCCTCCACTTT.

The chain recombines TRBV9 with TRBJ1-6, with no clear D. V was shortened by 0 bases and J by 11 bases, with 6 bases between the two germline ends. From germline, CDR1 is SGDLS and CDR2 YYNGEE. The CDR3 spans 12 residues. The CDR3, as DNA: TGTGCCAGCAGCGTAGGTGAGGCACCCCTCCACTTT. This translates into CASSVGEAPLHF.

V is TRBV10-3 and J is TRBJ1-1; TRBD1 agrees at 8 bases. V was pared by 6 bases and J by 0 bases, with 3 bases of the junction left unmatched. The germline V gene encodes CDR1 ENHRY and CDR2 SYGVKD. The CDR3 consists of 14 residues. CDR3 coding DNA: TGTGCCATCAGAGGGACAGGTTTGAACACTGAAGCTTTCTTT. This encodes CAIRGTGLNTEAFF.

V and J are TRBV28 and TRBJ1-2; D perhaps matches TRBD1 (5 bases). The CDR3 is 13 residues long. Trimming left V 3 bases short and J 5 bases short, with 10 bases between. Germline CDR1 MDHEN, CDR2 SYDVKM. CDR3 protein: CASSLGREYGYTF. Here the CDR3 DNA reads TGTGCCAGCAGTTTGGGCAGGGAATATGGCTACACCTTC.

The chain couples TRBV7-9 to TRBJ2-7, with no clear D. Per the germline V gene, CDR1 is SEHNR and CDR2 is FQNEAQ (reference sequence). Trimming took 0 bases from V and 2 from J, leaving 5 bases between them. The length of the CDR3 is 13 residues. CDR3 sequence (DNA): TGTGCCAGCAGCTTAGCACTCGCCTACGAGCAGTACTTC. Its translation: CASSLALAYEQYF.

The V call is TRBV19, the J call TRBJ2-1, with TRBD1 matching over 9 bases. The CDR3 covers 14 residues. Looked up from germline, CDR1 is LNHDA and CDR2 is SQIVND (reference sequence). J lost 2 bases, V lost 6 bases, and 2 bases had no gene match. The CDR3 DNA sequence: TGTGCCAGTAGGGACAGGGGTACCTACAATGAGCAGTTCTTC. It is translated as CASRDRGTYNEQFF.

The chain has TRBV4-1 and TRBJ1-2; 7 bases align to TRBD1. Germline V lookup: CDR1 MGHRA, CDR2 YSYEKL. Trimming at V came to 0 bases and at J to 4 bases, leaving 5 bases not matched to a gene. CDR3 size: 15 residues. As DNA, the CDR3 is TGCGCCAGCAGCCAAGAACCGGGACAGCCCTATGGCTACACCTTC. This codes for CASSQEPGQPYGYTF.